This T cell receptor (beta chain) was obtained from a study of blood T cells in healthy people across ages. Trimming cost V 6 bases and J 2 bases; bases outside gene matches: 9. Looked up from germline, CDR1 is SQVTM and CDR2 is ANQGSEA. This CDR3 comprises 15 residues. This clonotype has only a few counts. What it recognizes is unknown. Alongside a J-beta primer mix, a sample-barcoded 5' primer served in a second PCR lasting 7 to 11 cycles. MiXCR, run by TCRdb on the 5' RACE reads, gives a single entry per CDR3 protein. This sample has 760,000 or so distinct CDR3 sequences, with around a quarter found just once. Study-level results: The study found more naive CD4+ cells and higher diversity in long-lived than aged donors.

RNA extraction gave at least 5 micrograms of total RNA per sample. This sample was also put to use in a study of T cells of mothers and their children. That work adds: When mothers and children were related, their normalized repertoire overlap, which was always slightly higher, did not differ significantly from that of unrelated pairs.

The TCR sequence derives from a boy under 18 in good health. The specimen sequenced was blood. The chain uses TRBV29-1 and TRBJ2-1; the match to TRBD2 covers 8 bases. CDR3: CSVETREGAYNEQFF. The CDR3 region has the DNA TGCAGCGTCGAAACCCGGGAGGGAGCCTACAATGAGCAGTTCTTC.